This entry lists 9 T cell receptor beta chains sequenced from one sample in a study of shared clonotypes between healthy human individuals. TCRdb's table, derived via immunoSEQ multiplex PCR, lists solely in-frame clones and lacks some. In the table there are roughly 330,000 clones, approximately 79% of which are singletons. The material sequenced was memory CD4+ T cells sorted from blood. Subset in this sample: CD45RA-negative fraction. All receptors derive from a man aged 25-40 years in good health.

This clone was counted only a few times. The chain uses TRBV7-9 and TRBJ2-2; no clear D gene. Between the trimmed V and J ends, which lost 11 bases and 0 bases, there was a span of 10 bases. The CDR3 runs 13 residues. Germline-derived CDR1 and CDR2 are SEHNR and FQNEAQ (reference sequence). CDR3 amino acids: CAPGNPNTGELFF. The CDR3 bases are TGTGCCCCTGGGAACCCGAACACCGGGGAGCTGTTTTTT. The complete variable domain, with remaining parts taken from reference TRBV7-9 and TRBJ2-2, reads DTGVSQNPRHKITKRGQNVTFRCDPISEHNRLYWYRQTLGQGPEFLTYFQNEAQLEKSRLLSDRFSAERPKGSFSTLEIQRTEQGDSAMYLCAPGNPNTGELFFGEGSRLTVL.

The chain couples TRBV11-2 to TRBJ1-6, with D uncertain. This CDR3 spans 16 amino acids. From germline, CDR1 is SGHAT and CDR2 FQNNGV. Trimming cost V 8 bases and J 0 bases, with 14 bases left between them. This CDR3 is CASSVLRSSYNSPLHF. The CDR3 DNA reads TGTGCCAGCTCAGTACTCCGGAGCTCCTATAATTCACCCCTCCACTTT.

This clone was observed once. The chain recombines TRBV10-1 with TRBJ2-7; 7 nucleotides align to TRBD1. Germline V gene data show CDR1 as WNHNN and CDR2 as SYGVQD (reference sequence). With V trimmed by 9 bases and J by 0 bases, 5 bases remained unmatched. This CDR3 spans 13 amino acids. Written as DNA, the CDR3 is TGCGCCAGTCCCCGGGACAGCTCCTACGAGCAGTACTTC. Its protein is CASPRDSSYEQYF.

There are a few counts of this clone. This chain links TRBV6-5 with TRBJ2-7, with 12 nucleotides matching TRBD2. Germline assignment: CDR1 MNHEY and CDR2 SVGAGI. The CDR3 loop spans 14 amino acids. With 4 bases clipped from V and 4 bases from J, the junction kept 2 bases outside the gene matches. The CDR3 here is CASSSSGRAYEQYF. The CDR3 nucleotides are TGTGCCAGCAGTTCTAGCGGGAGGGCGTACGAGCAGTACTTC.

This clone was detected only once. This sequence joins TRBV12-5 and TRBJ2-7; D unclear. V lost 5 bases and J 4 bases, leaving 6 bases between the germline ends. In germline, CDR1 is LGHNT, CDR2 FRNRAP. The CDR3 length is 11 residues. The CDR3 nucleotides read TGTGCTAGTGGTCATATTTACGAGCAGTACTTC. Encoded protein: CASGHIYEQYF.

The chain carries TRBV7-2 and TRBJ2-7; D perhaps matches TRBD1 (6 bases). Germline V gene lookup returns CDR1 SGHTA and CDR2 FQGNSA. The CDR3 loop spans 15 amino acids. The V end lost 1 base, the J end lost 5 bases, and 15 bases lay between the germline ends. The chain's CDR3 is CASSLVGQGIHEQYF. Here the CDR3 DNA reads TGTGCCAGCAGCTTAGTGGGCCAGGGGATCCACGAGCAGTACTTC.

This chain links TRBV7-2 with TRBJ1-3, with unresolved D. CDR3 length equals 16 residues. V was shortened by 5 bases and J by 0 bases, with 14 bases between the two germline ends. The germline gives CDR1 SGHTA, CDR2 FQGNSA. CDR3 amino acids: CASSASRASSGNTIYF. CDR3 DNA sequence: TGTGCCAGCAGCGCCAGCCGGGCGAGCTCTGGAAACACCATATATTTT.

The chain joins TRBV5-1 to TRBJ1-1; D gene uncertain. Germline V gives CDR1 SGHRS, CDR2 YFSETQ. CDR3 size: 14 residues. V lost 2 bases and J 0 bases, leaving 8 bases between the germline ends. CDR3 in amino acids: CASSFGRMNTEAFF. The CDR3 DNA follows: TGCGCCAGCAGCTTTGGACGGATGAACACTGAAGCTTTCTTT.

The chain uses TRBV28 and TRBJ1-3; D unclear. The V gene lost 2 bases and the J gene lost 0 bases, with 8 bases spanning the gap. Germline-derived CDR1 and CDR2 are MDHEN and SYDVKM. The CDR3 spans 15 residues. CDR3 region: CASSLRSVSGNTIYF. CDR3 sequence (DNA): TGTGCCAGCAGTTTACGTAGCGTCTCTGGAAACACCATATATTTT.